The present TCR beta chain was sequenced within a study of T cell responses to AZD1222 COVID-19 vaccine. Study-level points and caveats: Possibly, clonal diversity was underestimated; donors were largely white British and included more females. Spike-specific TCR breadth and depth went up after people got two AZD1222 doses. Among AZD1222 vaccinees, only six were seropositive at baseline.

Assay: immunoSEQ multiplex PCR; the TCRdb copy retains only in-frame clones and omits some. Of some 130,000 clones in the sample, more than 75% were seen once. V lost 4 bases and J lost 2, with 15 bases in between. Germline loops: CDR1 SGHTA, CDR2 FQGNSA. The CDR3 sequence is 16 residues long. This clone appeared a single time. Its antigen remains unknown. This sequence originates from an adult in good health. Sequencing was performed on peripheral blood, taken on day 0 of AZD1222 vaccination. The chain carries TRBV7-2 and TRBJ1-5, with D possibly matching TRBD1 (5 bases). In DNA, the CDR3 is TGTGCCAGCAGCTCTAACCCCAGGGATCGCAATCAGCCCCAGCATTTT. Its protein is CASSSNPRDRNQPQHF.